This entry lists 2 T cell receptor beta chains sequenced from one sample in a study of tumor and adjacent non-tumor tissue in lung cancer. RNA was extracted from bulk tissue without any cell sorting. The library came from three nested PCR rounds adapted from ARM-PCR protocols. TCRdb re-called the multiplex PCR reads through MiXCR, storing one row per CDR3 protein. The sample gives 100,000 to 150,000 distinct CDR3 sequences, over 65% of which show up once; 9.5% to 15% is in the top ten. Sequenced material: lung tumor tissue. The receptors shown here come from a man aged 25 to 45 with non-small cell lung cancer.

Details on this clonotype: A single base separates this from a much larger clone, so it may be a read error. This chain joins TRBV12-3 or TRBV12-4 and TRBJ1-2, with TRBD1 matching 10 bases. This CDR3 contains 15 residues. The CDR3 sequence: CANSSRDRGFRGYTF. The CDR3 DNA follows: TGTGCCAACAGTTCCCGGGACAGGGGATTTCGCGGCTACACCTTC.

As concerns this clonotype: Mismatch with germline at one junction end may stem from a read error. The V gene is TRBV14, the J gene TRBJ1-6; TRBD1 is a possible D gene (6 bases). The length of the CDR3 is 17 residues. Germline CDR1 SGHDN, CDR2 FVKESK. CDR3 DNA sequence: TGTGCCAGCAGTCGCACGAATGCCGGGGCGGGGGCGTCACCCCTCCACTTC. This codes for CASSRTNAGAGASPLHF.